This TCR beta chain was recovered during a study of cytomegalovirus exposure and HLA in healthy donors (TCRdb year 2017). Background on the whole study: An earlier analysis of approximately 640 of the donors reported roughly 270 Gb of sequence data and 120 million or so unique TCR beta sequences from about 200 million T cells. An early release that covered about 600 HLA-typed donors contained about 300 gigabases of sequencing data and tens of millions of unique TCR sequences. Of the roughly 390 genotyped donors, approximately 80% were placed in the genetic ancestry cluster associated with self-reported Caucasian donors. The aim of the study was to test whether cataloging public T cell receptors could identify signatures of past pathogen exposure. Using immunosequencing, the study profiled T cell repertoires from around 670 subjects and related those repertoires to cytomegalovirus serostatus. Along with the approximately 700-subject first cohort, a separate validation cohort of over 90 different subjects was used. The study combined high-throughput TCR immunosequencing, statistical association of individual TCRs with disease status, and machine learning to predict cytomegalovirus infection status. To study patterns of TCR occurrence, a later analysis re-analyzed previously published TCR beta repertoires from 666 donors and added high-resolution HLA genotyping. Rather than using new phenotypic data, the later analysis identified candidate immune exposures from TCR beta sequences and from how often those sequences occurred across donors. An earlier analysis of approximately 580 of the donors used high-throughput TCR beta sequencing to judge whether each TCR beta V gene segment behaved as functional or pseudogenic. Donor age, sex, ethnicity and CMV serostatus were collected together with the repertoire data. A later genetic analysis used genome-wide SNP genotypes for about three fifths of the 666 donors, treating that subset as a discovery cohort. Every repertoire in the discovery cohort had been generated on one and the same sequencing platform. Both class I and class II loci were covered by HLA typing, at four-digit resolution. Typing coverage varied by locus: about 620-640 donors for A, B, C, DRB1 and DQB1; roughly 560 for DQA1; more than 600 for DPA1; fewer than 480 for DPB1. A handful of DR-DQ haplotypes were treated as single units for association and clustering because of strong linkage in the cohort. Across 398 genotyped donors of the cohort, an average of roughly 250,000 unique TCR beta nucleotide sequences per donor were sequenced, and roughly 20% of those sequences were non-productive. Broad study findings and their caveats: Correlated functional status among segregating V segments might be attributable to linkage disequilibrium, but an unknown experimental factor could not be ruled out. A later analysis found that HLA-associated TCR beta chains were more clonally expanded and had lower generation probabilities than equally common non-associated chains. Cytomegalovirus status was reported to be diagnosed by the classifier with high specificity and sensitivity in both the original and validation cohorts. A further reported finding was that TCR beta sequences accurately predicted the HLA-A and HLA-B alleles for most subjects in the first cohort. Specific HLA alleles were associated with some 15,000 TCR beta sequences at a false discovery rate of 0.05 in a later analysis. It was suggested by the authors that the approach could potentially be generalized to other disease states and immunological phenotypes. In this cohort, only TCR beta chains were sequenced, and detectable features were limited by the absence of alpha or paired-chain data. According to a later analysis, most CMV-associated TCR beta chains appeared to be HLA-restricted, and the HLA associations seemed to be driven largely by CMV exposure. In vitro tests confirmed that a few of the cytomegalovirus-associated TCR beta chains recognize cytomegalovirus antigens. Across donors, most TCR sequences were observed very rarely, whereas some public TCRs were present in many individuals. Because HLA typing was missing for some donors at each locus, association tests included only the typed subset. Assigning TCR associations to individual alleles was difficult when HLA alleles, especially DR and DQ, strongly co-occurred. A later genetic analysis reported fewer N-insertions in productive TCRs among donors in an Asian-associated ancestry cluster than the approximately 670-donor mean. Because counts were too low, 15 to 20 rarely observed V segments, including chromosome 9 orphons, were excluded from the earlier analysis of several hundred of the donors. In an earlier analysis of approximately 590 of the donors, most TCR beta V segments appeared in productive rearrangements about 87% or about 30% of the time, broadly matching IMGT annotations. In a later analysis, several top co-occurrence clusters were reported to appear linked to parvovirus B19, influenza, CMV and Epstein-Barr virus. A total of fewer than 200 TCR beta chains were listed by the study as associated with cytomegalovirus. For the cohort, immune exposure information was limited to CMV serostatus. A cluster of highly shared sequence variants was judged likely to represent a technical artifact of the sequencing pipeline. In a later genetic analysis, a missense DCLRE1C variant was associated with V-gene and J-gene trimming of TCR beta chains, and the association was replicated in an independent cohort. Because the 87-base-pair reads could not distinguish some IMGT-functional V segments, including TRBV6-2 and TRBV6-3, those segments were excluded. According to a later analysis, TCR association rates differed among HLA loci, with DRB1 alleles showing the most associated TCRs and HLA-C alleles showing the fewest. Presence/absence analyses assumed roughly uniform sequencing depth across donors, an assumption that may not hold.

CDR1 and CDR2, per the germline V gene (reference sequence), are LNHDA and SQIVND. Relative to germline, V is missing 7 bases and J is missing 8 bases, with 6 bases of the junction outside any gene match. From its cysteine to its phenylalanine, the CDR3 spans 14 amino acids. This entry keeps only the CDR3 DNA: 42 bases, framed from base 1. The library was generated by the immunoSEQ multiplex PCR assay. For the multiplex PCR, a mixture combining 60 forward primers for TCR Vbeta segments and 13 reverse primers for TCR Jbeta segments was used. Amplification of the CDR3 region of rearranged TCR beta genes was performed with a multiplex PCR assay on genomic DNA. On the Illumina HiSeq System, the amplified TCR beta libraries were sequenced as 87-base-pair reads. Per the authors' processing: Across the 600 to 700 repertoires, a later analysis counted 80 million or so unique TCR beta chains, 9.5 million to 13 million of which were shared by at least two donors. Raw reads were error-corrected and collapsed into unique sequences by a nearest-neighbor algorithm in which closely related sequences were merged to remove PCR and sequencing errors. V, D and J gene segments were assigned by aligning CDR3 sequences to IMGT reference sequences. For a sequence to be retained, at least a six-nucleotide match to both a V gene segment and a J gene segment was required. A rearrangement counted as productive if the CDR3 had no stop codons and remained in frame with V and J, and every other rearrangement counted as non-productive. Following IMGT convention, CDR3 was defined as the stretch from the second conserved V-encoded cysteine up to the conserved J-encoded phenylalanine. The earlier analysis of 587 of the donors excluded sequences that lacked an unambiguous match to a single V gene segment. In an earlier analysis of several hundred of the donors, a V segment was called functional when productive rearrangements were above 56.7%, and segregating when the standard deviation between donors exceeded 5%. A statistical classification framework was built to diagnose cytomegalovirus status from the catalog of TCR beta chain sequences. In a later analysis, V and J genes were assigned by comparing TCR nucleotide sequences against IMGT/GENE-DB human TR gene sequences. In a later analysis, CDR3 sequences and most-parsimonious VDJ recombination scenarios were assigned using the TCRdist pipeline. In a later analysis, every TCR beta chain was defined by the combination of its CDR3 amino acid sequence and its V-gene family, and reads without a unique V-gene family were dropped. To address suspected cross-contamination and a sequencing artifact, a later analysis removed around 600 highly shared, low-generation-probability nucleotide sequences. A later analysis calculated a clonal expansion index for each public chain from normalized within-repertoire ranks of inferred template counts. A later analysis computed generation probabilities with a VDJ recombination model fitted to out-of-frame rearrangements, and checked the results against IGoR. In a later analysis, TCR-TCR, TCR-HLA and TCR-CMV co-occurrence was scored with hypergeometric tests, and a repertoire-size bias correction was applied to TCR pairs. In a later analysis, false discovery rates were estimated by permuting HLA or CMV assignments 20 times. In a later analysis, co-occurring TCRs were grouped using DBSCAN, with TCRdist sequence similarity added in when clustering inside HLA-allele-positive subsets. Repertoires with fewer than 30,000 or more than 120,000 public chains were left out of co-occurrence clustering, as were a handful of repertoires with anomalous nucleotide sharing. TCRdb retrieved this table from immuneACCESS and kept in-frame rearrangements only. Not all clones are present; in checked studies, unresolved V genes account for under half, and no reason is known for the remainder. The V and J calls and clone size are taken from that table; D and trimming were inferred from the DNA. A total of about 120,000 clones appear in this sample, about 86% of them only once. The top ten clones comprise 3.9% of the sample.

The cohort consisted of approximately 670 healthy bone marrow donors. At the time of sampling, all cohort members were nominally healthy, though unrecorded immune exposures were likely present. The donor was CMV seronegative and belonged to the group of over 350 seronegative cohort members. Every donor gave a peripheral blood sample, and the peripheral blood mononuclear cells from that sample were used for TCR beta sequencing. The Qiagen DNeasy Blood Extraction Kit was used to extract genomic DNA from the blood cell samples. Notes on this clone: It lacks a known antigen. Within one base of it there is no much larger clone, and no base qualities were kept.

The TCR was taken from a woman in her 30s in good health and CMV-seronegative. This chain is built from TRBV19 and TRBJ2-1; a stretch of 12 junction bases matches TRBD2. The sequenced material came from PBMCs. CDR3 protein: CASTLAGGGDEQFF. The nucleotide sequence is given as TGTGCCAGTACACTAGCGGGAGGCGGGGATGAGCAGTTCTTC.